What follows are 12 T cell receptor beta chains derived from one specimen sequenced in a study of blood T cells in healthy people across ages. Sample-barcoded 5' priming and a J-beta primer mix drove a second PCR of about 6 to 12 cycles. One entry per CDR3 protein results from TCRdb running MiXCR on the 5' RACE reads. The data contain 1 million or so distinct CDR3 sequences, about 23% of them singletons. These sequences were also reported in another study, on T cells of mothers and their children.

The sample taken for sequencing was blood. The receptors were gathered from a girl aged 2 to 10 in good health.

V gene TRBV5-1 combines with J gene TRBJ2-1; D gene uncertain. Germline CDR1 and CDR2: SGHRS and YFSETQ. CDR3 size: 13 residues. V dropped 0 bases and J dropped 8 bases, with 9 bases sitting between them. The CDR3 loop is CASSLDVGYEQFF. The CDR3 nucleotides are TGCGCCAGCAGCTTGGATGTAGGGTATGAGCAGTTCTTC.

The rearrangement joins TRBV12-3 or TRBV12-4 to TRBJ2-1; possibly TRBD1 for D (6 bases). V was clipped by 6 bases and J by 4 bases, with 10 bases between them. The CDR3 sequence is 13 residues long. CDR3 DNA sequence: TGTGCCAGCAGACCAGGACAGTACAATGAGCAGTTCTTC. Translating it yields CASRPGQYNEQFF.

This chain uses TRBV29-1 with TRBJ2-6; the match to TRBD1 covers 7 bases. This CDR3 is built from 14 residues. The V segment lost 6 bases and the J segment 3 bases; nucleotides outside the gene matches: 5. Germline assignment: CDR1 SQVTM and CDR2 ANQGSEA. CDR3 region: CSVHRGIGANVLTF. The CDR3 DNA sequence: TGCAGCGTGCACAGGGGTATTGGGGCCAACGTCCTGACTTTC.

The chain links TRBV4-3 to TRBJ1-1; TRBD1 might be the D (5 bases). The CDR3 is 15 amino acids. Trimming left V 0 bases short and J 8 bases short, with 16 bases between. The germline gives CDR1 LGHNA, CDR2 YSLEER. The CDR3 DNA sequence: TGCGCCAGCAGCCAAGATGGAGGAGGGGCCGACGAAGCTTTCTTT. Translating it yields CASSQDGGGADEAFF.

V and J are TRBV11-1 and TRBJ2-5; 8 bases map to TRBD2. CDR1 is SGHAT and CDR2 is FQDESV in the germline V gene (reference sequence). This CDR3 spans 14 amino acids. V was pared by 5 bases and J by 5 bases, with 7 bases of the junction left unmatched. The CDR3 sequence is CASSRARLAETQYF. The CDR3 coding sequence is TGTGCCAGCAGCCGAGCAAGACTAGCGGAGACCCAGTACTTC. Drawing the rest from reference TRBV11-1 and TRBJ2-5, the complete variable domain is EAEVAQSPRYKITEKSQAVAFWCDPISGHATLYWYRQILGQGPELLVQFQDESVVDDSQLPKDRFSAERLKGVDSTLKIQPAELGDSAMYLCASSRARLAETQYFGPGTRLLVL.

This clonotype was recorded a few times. This chain uses TRBV4-3 with TRBJ2-5; 10 nucleotides match TRBD1. Germline assignment: CDR1 LGHNA and CDR2 YSLEER. The CDR3 is 14 amino acids. Trimming took 2 bases from V and 11 from J; bases not matched to a gene: 8. The CDR3 reads CASSQTGTGEEQYF. In nucleotides, the CDR3 is TGCGCCAGCAGCCAAACCGGGACAGGGGAGGAGCAGTACTTC.

The chain employs TRBV9 and TRBJ1-1, with 10 nucleotides matching TRBD1. Germline V CDR1 and CDR2: SGDLS, YYNGEE. V trimming: 3 bases; J trimming: 3 bases; junction bases outside the gene matches: 11. The CDR3 sequence is 17 residues long. Here the CDR3 reads CASSAGQGGRLDTEAFF. The CDR3 DNA reads TGTGCCAGCAGCGCAGGACAGGGGGGTCGGTTGGACACTGAAGCTTTCTTT.

This clonotype was recorded a few times. The chain links TRBV29-1 to TRBJ1-1; D uncertain. Germline V lookup: CDR1 SQVTM, CDR2 ANQGSEA. Trimming left V 4 bases short and J 0 bases short, with 12 bases between. This CDR3 contains 14 residues. CDR3 region: CSVAPPIMNTEAFF. The CDR3 coding sequence is TGCAGCGTTGCCCCTCCCATCATGAACACTGAAGCTTTCTTT.

The rearrangement uses TRBV5-1 and TRBJ2-1; 13 bases are shared with TRBD2. Per germline, CDR1 SGHRS and CDR2 YFSETQ. V was pared by 2 bases and J by 2 bases, with 4 bases of the junction left unmatched. The CDR3 runs 17 residues. As DNA, the CDR3 is TGCGCCAGCAGCTTTGGACTAGCGGGAGAAACCTACAATGAGCAGTTCTTC. It translates to CASSFGLAGETYNEQFF.

This clonotype was seen more than once but under ten times. In nucleotides, the CDR3 is TGTGCCAGCAGCTTAGCCGGGACCCTCACAGATACGCAGTATTTT. Translated, it gives CASSLAGTLTDTQYF. The V and J genes are TRBV7-8 and TRBJ2-3; the D gene could be TRBD1 or TRBD2 (5 bases each). From germline, CDR1 is SGHVS and CDR2 FQNEAQ. CDR3 length: 15 amino acids. V lost 0 bases, J lost 2 bases, and 9 bases lay in between.

The J gene is TRBJ1-2, the V gene TRBV15; no clear D gene. Germline loops: CDR1 LNHNV, CDR2 YYDKDF (reference sequence). The CDR3 totals 14 residues. The V and J ends lost 1 base and 3 bases respectively, with 9 bases between them. The CDR3 loop is CATSRVHPDYGYTF. In DNA, the CDR3 is TGTGCCACCAGCAGAGTACACCCTGACTATGGCTACACCTTC.

This clonotype was seen a few times. V usage is TRBV20-1 and J usage is TRBJ1-1; 7 nucleotides align to TRBD1. CDR3 length equals 12 residues. With 6 bases clipped from V and 0 bases from J, the junction kept 1 base outside the gene matches. The germline V gene has CDR1 DFQATT and CDR2 SNEGSKA (reference sequence). This CDR3 is CSAGQLNTEAFF. In nucleotides, the CDR3 is TGCAGTGCGGGACAGTTGAACACTGAAGCTTTCTTT.